Following are 24 T cell receptor beta chains from one sample sequenced in a study of a mutant IDH1 vaccine in newly diagnosed glioma. The antigens for these receptors are not known. This table comes from immunoSEQ multiplex PCR, and its TCRdb copy is limited to in-frame clones, with some not included. The sample contains about 66,000 clones, 84% of which appear only once. Time point in this sample: week 11, during vaccination. Every vaccine dose comprised 300 ug of mutant IDH1 20-mer peptide plus topical imiquimod. Here the sequenced sample was PBMCs, taken from a glioma patient whose treatment included an IDH1 peptide vaccine. The receptor set was obtained from a man between 25 and 39 years old with glioma.

This sequence joins TRBV6-4 and TRBJ2-3, with TRBD1 matching over 8 bases. The CDR3 sequence is 16 residues long. V was clipped by 6 bases and J by 0 bases; unmatched bases: 8. Germline V lookup: CDR1 MRHNA, CDR2 SNTAGT. The CDR3 sequence: CASSPRQGSSTDTQYF. The CDR3 DNA sequence: TGTGCCAGCAGCCCGCGACAGGGGTCTAGCACAGATACGCAGTATTTT.

This sequence joins TRBV4-3 and TRBJ2-3; D might be TRBD2 (6 bases). This CDR3 contains 15 residues. Trimming cost V 3 bases and J 2 bases, with 12 bases left between them. CDR1 is LGHNA and CDR2 is YSLEER in the germline V gene. The CDR3 is CASSQGLLVTDTQYF. CDR3 bases: TGCGCCAGCAGCCAGGGACTCCTGGTCACAGATACGCAGTATTTT.

V usage is TRBV10-3 and J usage is TRBJ1-2; weak D call: TRBD1 (5 bases). Germline assignment: CDR1 ENHRY and CDR2 SYGVKD. Trimming shortened V by 3 bases and J by 6 bases, and 11 bases separated the two germline ends. The CDR3 totals 13 residues. CDR3 amino acids: CAISEPGTDGYTF. CDR3 DNA sequence: TGTGCCATCAGTGAACCGGGGACGGATGGCTACACCTTC.

This sequence joins TRBV30 and TRBJ1-3; D may be TRBD1 (5 bases). CDR1 is GTSNPN and CDR2 is SVGIG in the germline V gene (reference sequence). The CDR3 totals 15 residues. Trimming pared 2 bases from V and 4 bases from J, leaving 15 bases between. Here the CDR3 reads CAWSWTGTSGNTIYF. DNA for the CDR3: TGTGCCTGGAGTTGGACCGGGACTTCAGGAAACACCATATATTTT.

The rearrangement links TRBV18 to TRBJ2-1; possibly TRBD2 for D (6 bases). In germline, CDR1 is KGHSH, CDR2 LQKENI. V was pared by 2 bases and J by 5 bases, with 13 bases between. This CDR3 region has 15 residues. The CDR3 DNA sequence: TGTGCCAGCTCACCAACTAGCACCCTTCACAATGAGCAGTTCTTC. Translation gives CASSPTSTLHNEQFF.

This rearrangement joins TRBV19 to TRBJ1-5; D perhaps matches TRBD1 (6 bases). The germline V gene encodes CDR1 LNHDA and CDR2 SQIVND (reference sequence). Deletions cut 7 bases from V and 4 bases from J, with 20 bases between. The CDR3 extends over 16 amino acids. This chain's CDR3 is CASTPQGSRRNQPQHF. The DNA of the CDR3 is TGTGCCAGTACCCCACAGGGCTCCCGGAGGAATCAGCCCCAGCATTTT.

The chain combines TRBV11-2 with TRBJ2-3; D perhaps matches TRBD1 (5 bases). The CDR3 loop spans 12 amino acids. CDR1 SGHAT and CDR2 FQNNGV come from the germline V gene. Trimming cost V 4 bases and J 4 bases, with 6 bases left between them. The CDR3 DNA reads as TGTGCCAGCAGCTGGGGCGCAGATACGCAGTATTTT. Encoded protein: CASSWGADTQYF.

The chain links TRBV4-1 to TRBJ1-1; 7 bases are shared with TRBD1. Germline values: CDR1 MGHRA, CDR2 YSYEKL. V was pared by 3 bases and J by 1 base, with 5 bases of the junction left unmatched. The CDR3 runs 15 residues. CDR3 sequence reads: CASSHLDRENTEAFF. CDR3 DNA sequence: TGCGCCAGCAGCCACCTCGACAGGGAGAACACTGAAGCTTTCTTT.

This chain links TRBV6-6 with TRBJ2-3; TRBD2 matches at 8 bases. The V gene end was trimmed by 2 bases and the J gene end by 5 bases; junction bases not matched to a gene: 9. Germline assignment: CDR1 MNHNY and CDR2 SVGAGI (reference sequence). The CDR3 spans 16 residues. CDR3 in amino acids: CASSYLSGGRIDTQYF. The CDR3 DNA is TGTGCCAGCAGTTACCTCAGCGGGGGCCGGATAGATACGCAGTATTTT.

The J gene is TRBJ1-1, the V gene TRBV7-2, with a possible D match to TRBD1 (6 bases). The CDR3 extends over 14 amino acids. Germline-derived CDR1 and CDR2 are SGHTA and FQGNSA. Trimming shortened V by 5 bases and J by 4 bases, and 14 bases separated the two germline ends. The CDR3 DNA reads TGTGCCAGCAGCCTATCCTACAGGGTCACTGAAGCTTTCTTT. It translates to CASSLSYRVTEAFF.

The chain couples TRBV5-1 to TRBJ2-1; 8 bases are a match to TRBD2. CDR1 is SGHRS and CDR2 is YFSETQ in the germline V gene. This CDR3 has 16 amino acids. Germline trimming cut 4 bases from V and 3 bases from J; bases unmatched to any gene: 9. Written as DNA, the CDR3 is TGCGCCAGCAGCCCGGGGGGGCTGGGCCTCTACAATGAGCAGTTCTTC. Translation: CASSPGGLGLYNEQFF.

The rearrangement links TRBV28 to TRBJ1-5, with 7 bases that match TRBD1. Germline lookup yields CDR1 MDHEN and CDR2 SYDVKM. V shed 2 bases and J 4 bases; nucleotides not matched to a gene: 8. This CDR3 is 16 amino acids long. CDR3 protein: CASSLHRDRENQPQHF. The CDR3 coding sequence is TGTGCCAGCAGTTTACACCGAGACAGGGAGAATCAGCCCCAGCATTTT.

V gene TRBV18 combines with J gene TRBJ2-1; D perhaps matches TRBD1 (5 bases). V lost 0 bases to trimming and J lost 1 base, with 10 bases between them. The CDR3 is 16 amino acids. Germline lookup yields CDR1 KGHSH and CDR2 LQKENI. DNA for the CDR3: TGTGCCAGCTCACCACCGACAGCACGGTCCTACAATGAGCAGTTCTTC. Translation: CASSPPTARSYNEQFF.

The chain recombines TRBV2 with TRBJ2-2, with D possibly TRBD1 on 6 matching bases. Trimming stripped 11 bases from V and 2 bases from J, with 12 bases between. The CDR3 runs 13 residues. Germline V gene data show CDR1 as SNHLY and CDR2 as FYNNEI. CDR3 region: CALGDTNTGELFF. The DNA of the CDR3 is TGTGCCCTTGGGGACACTAACACCGGGGAGCTGTTTTTT.

V and J are TRBV4-1 and TRBJ2-2, with unresolved D. Trimming stripped 2 bases from V and 4 bases from J, with 14 bases between. Germline CDR1 and CDR2: MGHRA and YSYEKL. This CDR3 spans 16 amino acids. The CDR3 nucleotides read TGCGCCAGCAGCCAAACTCGTTATGGCAGCACCGGGGAGCTGTTTTTT. Encoded protein: CASSQTRYGSTGELFF.

A few counts support this clone. Within the sample, other DNA sequences also encode this same CDR3. This chain joins TRBV29-1 and TRBJ2-7; 8 nucleotides align to TRBD2. V gave up 5 bases and J gave up 7 bases; unmatched junction bases: 13. CDR1 is SQVTM and CDR2 is ANQGSEA in the germline V gene. CDR3 length: 14 amino acids. CDR3 amino acids: CSVRETSGRLEQYF. The CDR3 DNA sequence: TGCAGCGTTCGGGAAACTAGCGGTCGTCTGGAGCAGTACTTC.

The chain couples TRBV5-1 to TRBJ1-3; no clear D. Per the germline V gene, CDR1 is SGHRS and CDR2 is YFSETQ. V was trimmed by 1 base and J by 4 bases, leaving 9 bases between them. This CDR3 contains 14 residues. The DNA for the CDR3 is TGCGCCAGCAGCTTGAGGGAGGGAGGAAACACCATATATTTT. Translated, it gives CASSLREGGNTIYF.

J is TRBJ2-3 and V is TRBV10-2; 14 nucleotides line up with TRBD2. J was trimmed by 6 bases and V by 10 bases; bases with no gene match: 6. The CDR3 consists of 14 residues. The germline gives CDR1 WSHSY, CDR2 SAAADI. In DNA form, the CDR3 reads TGCGCCACCTCCGGGACTAGCGGGAGTGATACGCAGTATTTT. Its protein product is CATSGTSGSDTQYF.

The chain is built from TRBV5-6 and TRBJ1-2; D perhaps matches TRBD1 (6 bases). Trimming took off 1 base at V and 4 bases at J, with 8 bases between the two ends. Per germline, CDR1 SGHDT and CDR2 YYEEEE. The CDR3 is 13 amino acids. In nucleotides, the CDR3 is TGTGCCAGCAGCTTGCAGGGGCTCTATGGCTACACCTTC. Protein product: CASSLQGLYGYTF.

The rearrangement uses TRBV4-3 and TRBJ2-1, with D maybe TRBD2 (7 bases). Germline CDR1 and CDR2: LGHNA and YSLEER. The length of the CDR3 is 20 residues. V dropped 0 bases and J dropped 10 bases, with 31 bases sitting between them. The CDR3 spells CASSQERVRGPLSLTREQFF. The CDR3 region has the DNA TGCGCCAGCAGCCAAGAACGGGTGCGGGGGCCCCTTTCCTTGACGAGGGAGCAGTTCTTC.

The chain is built from TRBV6-5 and TRBJ1-1; D gene uncertain. Trimming removed 4 bases at V and 11 bases at J, with 14 bases between. CDR1 MNHEY and CDR2 SVGAGI come from the germline V gene. There are 12 residues in the CDR3. CDR3 sequence: CASSSPSVGAFF. The CDR3 DNA is TGTGCCAGCAGTTCTCCGAGTGTGGGGGCTTTCTTT.

The V and J genes are TRBV6-5 and TRBJ1-4, with D unclear. Trimming took 4 bases from V and 0 from J, leaving 9 bases between them. The CDR3 covers 15 residues. From germline, CDR1 is MNHEY and CDR2 SVGAGI. CDR3 DNA sequence: TGTGCCAGCAGTTTGGGCGGGGCAACTAATGAAAAACTGTTTTTT. Residues: CASSLGGATNEKLFF.

Only one count was recorded for this clone. The chain links TRBV14 to TRBJ2-1; D might be TRBD2 (7 bases). Trimming left V 3 bases short and J 5 bases short, with 26 bases between. Germline V gene data show CDR1 as SGHDN and CDR2 as FVKESK. The CDR3 covers 19 residues. The CDR3: CASSQGGRRGPLVDNEQFF. The CDR3 DNA sequence: TGTGCCAGCAGCCAGGGGGGGCGAAGGGGTCCCCTTGTGGACAATGAGCAGTTCTTC.

V gene TRBV14 combines with J gene TRBJ2-7; D is ambiguous. CDR1 SGHDN and CDR2 FVKESK come from the germline V gene. V lost 3 bases to trimming and J lost 4 bases, with 10 bases between them. The CDR3 is 13 amino acids. This CDR3 reads CASSQGKGYEQYF. The CDR3 DNA is TGTGCCAGCAGCCAGGGTAAGGGATACGAGCAGTACTTC. The whole variable domain, remainder taken from reference TRBV14 and TRBJ2-7, is EAGVTQFPSHSVIEKGQTVTLRCDPISGHDNLYWYRRVMGKEIKFLLHFVKESKQDESGMPNNRFLAERTGGTYSTLKVQPAELEDSGVYFCASSQGKGYEQYFGPGTRLTVT.